This TCR beta chain emerged from a study of blood T cell repertoires in COVID-19. Across the study: Acute and convalescent COVID-19 samples came from the United States, Italy and Spain.

Germline V lookup: CDR1 SGDLS, CDR2 YYNGEE. The CDR3 is made up of 18 amino acids. Trimming took 3 bases from V and 0 from J; bases not matched to a gene: 9. Sequencing used immunoSEQ multiplex PCR; TCRdb keeps in-frame clones, though not all of them. The sample lists 140,000 or so clones, about nine tenths seen once, with around 38% in the top ten. The rearrangement links TRBV9 to TRBJ2-3; 11 nucleotides agree with TRBD2. The origin of this receptor is a man in his fifties who had recovered from COVID-19. What was sequenced was peripheral blood. DNA of the CDR3: TGTGCCAGCAGCGCCGGACTAGCGGGTATAACCAGCACAGATACGCAGTATTTT. Its protein is CASSAGLAGITSTDTQYF.